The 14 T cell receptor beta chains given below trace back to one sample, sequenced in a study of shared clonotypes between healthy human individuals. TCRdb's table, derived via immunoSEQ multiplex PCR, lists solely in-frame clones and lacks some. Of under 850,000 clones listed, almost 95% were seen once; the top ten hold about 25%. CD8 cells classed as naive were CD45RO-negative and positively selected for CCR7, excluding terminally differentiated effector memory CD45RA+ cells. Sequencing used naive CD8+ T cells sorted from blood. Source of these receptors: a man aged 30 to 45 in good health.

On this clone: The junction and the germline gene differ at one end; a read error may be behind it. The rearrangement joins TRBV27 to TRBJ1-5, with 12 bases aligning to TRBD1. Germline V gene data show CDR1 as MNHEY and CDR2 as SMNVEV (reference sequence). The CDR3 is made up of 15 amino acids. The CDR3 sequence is CASSPGTGGKQPQHF. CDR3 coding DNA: TGTGCCAGCAGTCCTGGGACAGGGGGCAAGCAGCCCCAGCATTTT.

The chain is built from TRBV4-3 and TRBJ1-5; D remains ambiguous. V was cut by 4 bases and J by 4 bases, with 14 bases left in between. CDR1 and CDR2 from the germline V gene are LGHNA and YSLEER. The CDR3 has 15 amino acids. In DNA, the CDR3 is TGCGCCAGCAGCCCCGGAACCGGGAAGAATCAGCCCCAGCATTTT. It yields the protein CASSPGTGKNQPQHF.

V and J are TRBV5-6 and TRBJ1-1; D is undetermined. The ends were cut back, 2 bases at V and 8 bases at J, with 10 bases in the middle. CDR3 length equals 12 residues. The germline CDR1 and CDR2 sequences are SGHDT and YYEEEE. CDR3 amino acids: CASSLSSVEAFF. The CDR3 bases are TGTGCCAGCAGCTTATCGAGCGTCGAAGCTTTCTTT. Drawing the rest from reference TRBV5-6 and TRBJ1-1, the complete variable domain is DAGVTQSPTHLIKTRGQQVTLRCSPKSGHDTVSWYQQALGQGPQFIFQYYEEEERQRGNFPDRFSGHQFPNYSSELNVNALLLGDSALYLCASSLSSVEAFFGQGTRLTVV.

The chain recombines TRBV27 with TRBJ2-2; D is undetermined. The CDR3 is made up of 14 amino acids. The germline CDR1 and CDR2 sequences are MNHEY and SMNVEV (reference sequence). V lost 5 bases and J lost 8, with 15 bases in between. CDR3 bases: TGTGCCAGCAGTGGGGTAGGCTTTTTTGGGGAGCTGTTTTTT. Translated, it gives CASSGVGFFGELFF.

CDR3 sequence: CASSGDRELTNTGELFF. The CDR3 region has the DNA TGTGCCAGCAGTGGGGACAGGGAACTTACGAACACCGGGGAGCTGTTTTTT. The genes are TRBV2 and TRBJ2-2; TRBD1 matches 9 bases. Germline CDR1 SNHLY, CDR2 FYNNEI. CDR3 size: 17 residues. After removal of 4 bases from V and 0 bases from J, the junction contained 6 bases not matched to a gene. The full variable domain, its missing parts supplied by reference TRBV2 and TRBJ2-2, is EPEVTQTPSHQVTQMGQEVILRCVPISNHLYFYWYRQILGQKVEFLVSFYNNEISEKSEIFDDQFSVERPDGSNFTLKIRSTKLEDSAMYFCASSGDRELTNTGELFFGEGSRLTVL.

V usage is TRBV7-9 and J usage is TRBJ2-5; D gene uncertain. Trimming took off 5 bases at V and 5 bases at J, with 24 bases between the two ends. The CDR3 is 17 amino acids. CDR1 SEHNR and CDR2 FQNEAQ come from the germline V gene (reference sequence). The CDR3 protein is CASSPPVRSRAMETQYF. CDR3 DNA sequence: TGTGCCAGCAGCCCCCCCGTCCGGTCGAGAGCAATGGAGACCCAGTACTTC.

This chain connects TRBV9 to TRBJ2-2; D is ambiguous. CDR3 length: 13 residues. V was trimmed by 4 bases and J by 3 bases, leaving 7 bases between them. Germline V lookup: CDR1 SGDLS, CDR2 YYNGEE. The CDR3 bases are TGTGCCAGCAGCCCCCGGGACACCGGGGAGCTGTTTTTT. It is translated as CASSPRDTGELFF. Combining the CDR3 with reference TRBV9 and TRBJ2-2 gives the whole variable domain DSGVTQTPKHLITATGQRVTLRCSPRSGDLSVYWYQQSLDQGLQFLIQYYNGEERAKGNILERFSAQQFPDLHSELNLSSLELGDSALYFCASSPRDTGELFFGEGSRLTVL.

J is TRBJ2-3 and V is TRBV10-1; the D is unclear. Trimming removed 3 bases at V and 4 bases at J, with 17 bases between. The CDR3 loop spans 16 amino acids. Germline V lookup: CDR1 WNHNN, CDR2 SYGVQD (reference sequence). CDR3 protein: CASSDSSSLSADTQYF. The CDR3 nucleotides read TGCGCCAGCAGTGATTCGTCCAGCTTGAGCGCAGATACGCAGTATTTT.

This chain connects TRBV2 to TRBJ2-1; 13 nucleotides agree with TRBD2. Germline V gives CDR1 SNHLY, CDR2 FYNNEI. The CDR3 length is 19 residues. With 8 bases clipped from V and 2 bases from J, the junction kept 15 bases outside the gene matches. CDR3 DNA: TGTGCCAGCGATTCCGGACTAGCGGGAGTCCTTGGTCCCTACAATGAGCAGTTCTTC. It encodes CASDSGLAGVLGPYNEQFF. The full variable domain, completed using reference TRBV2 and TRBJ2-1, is EPEVTQTPSHQVTQMGQEVILRCVPISNHLYFYWYRQILGQKVEFLVSFYNNEISEKSEIFDDQFSVERPDGSNFTLKIRSTKLEDSAMYFCASDSGLAGVLGPYNEQFFGPGTRLTVL.

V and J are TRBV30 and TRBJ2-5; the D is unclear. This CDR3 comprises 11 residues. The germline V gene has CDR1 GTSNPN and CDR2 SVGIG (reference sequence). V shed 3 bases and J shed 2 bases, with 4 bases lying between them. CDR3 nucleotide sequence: TGTGCCTGGAGCGGACAAGAGACCCAGTACTTC. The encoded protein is CAWSGQETQYF. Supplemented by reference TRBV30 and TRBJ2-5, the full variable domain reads SQTIHQWPATLVQPVGSPLSLECTVEGTSNPNLYWYRQAAGRGLQLLFYSVGIGQISSEVPQNLSASRPQDRQFILSSKKLLLSDSGFYLCAWSGQETQYFGPGTRLLVL.

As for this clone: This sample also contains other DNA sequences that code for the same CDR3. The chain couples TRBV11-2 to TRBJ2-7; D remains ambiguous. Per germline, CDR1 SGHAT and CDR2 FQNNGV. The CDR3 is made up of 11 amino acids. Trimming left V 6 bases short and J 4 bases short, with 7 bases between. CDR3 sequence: CASSSSYEQYF. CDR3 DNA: TGTGCCAGCAGTTCGTCTTACGAGCAGTACTTC.

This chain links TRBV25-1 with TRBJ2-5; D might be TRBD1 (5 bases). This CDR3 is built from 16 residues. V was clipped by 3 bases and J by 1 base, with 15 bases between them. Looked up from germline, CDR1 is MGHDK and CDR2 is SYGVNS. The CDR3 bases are TGTGCCAGCAGTGACCAGGGTATTTGGGCCCAAGAGACCCAGTACTTC. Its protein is CASSDQGIWAQETQYF. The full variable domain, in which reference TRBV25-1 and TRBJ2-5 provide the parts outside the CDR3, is EADIYQTPRYLVIGTGKKITLECSQTMGHDKMYWYQQDPGMELHLIHYSYGVNSTEKGDLSSESTVSRIRTEHFPLTLESARPSHTSQYLCASSDQGIWAQETQYFGPGTRLLVL.

For the CDR3, the DNA is TGTGCCAGCAGTTTACGGGACTCCCATTACAATGAGCAGTTCTTC. Encoded protein: CASSLRDSHYNEQFF. This chain connects TRBV27 to TRBJ2-1; TRBD2 is a possible D gene (6 bases). Trimming stripped 2 bases from V and 4 bases from J, with 12 bases between. The CDR3 has 15 amino acids. Germline V gives CDR1 MNHEY, CDR2 SMNVEV (reference sequence).

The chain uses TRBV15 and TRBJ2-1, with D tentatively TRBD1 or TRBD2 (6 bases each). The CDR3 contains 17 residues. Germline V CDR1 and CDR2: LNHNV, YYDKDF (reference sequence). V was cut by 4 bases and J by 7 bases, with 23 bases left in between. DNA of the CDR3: TGTGCCACCAGCACCACTATCATTAGCGGAGGGGGGAATGAGCAGTTCTTC. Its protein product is CATSTTIISGGGNEQFF. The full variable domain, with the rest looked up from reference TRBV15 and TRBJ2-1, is DAMVIQNPRYQVTQFGKPVTLSCSQTLNHNVMYWYQQKSSQAPKLLFHYYDKDFNNEADTPDNFQSRRPNTSFCFLDIRSPGLGDTAMYLCATSTTIISGGGNEQFFGPGTRLTVL.